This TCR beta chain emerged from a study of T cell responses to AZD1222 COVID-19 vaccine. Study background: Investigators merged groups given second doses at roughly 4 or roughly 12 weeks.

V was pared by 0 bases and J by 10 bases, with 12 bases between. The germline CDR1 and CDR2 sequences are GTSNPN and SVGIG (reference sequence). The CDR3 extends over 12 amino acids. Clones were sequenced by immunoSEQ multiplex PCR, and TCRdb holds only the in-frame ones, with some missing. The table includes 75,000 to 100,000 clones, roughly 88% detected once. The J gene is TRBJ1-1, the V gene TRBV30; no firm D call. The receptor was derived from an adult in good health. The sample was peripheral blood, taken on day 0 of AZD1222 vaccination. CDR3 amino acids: CAWSVRPPLAFF. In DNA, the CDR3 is TGTGCCTGGAGTGTACGCCCACCCCTAGCTTTCTTT.